This T cell receptor (beta chain) was sequenced for a study of early stage breast cancer tumors. Whole-study context: Of fewer than 20 invasive breast tumors, about 12 were hormone receptor-positive, HER2-negative. The study's findings and limits: Compared with adjacent normal breast, tumors showed 2 to 2.5-fold denser, more clonal T cells. Comparing each tissue with blood distinguished tumor from normal in about 85% of the 16 patients.

Produced via immunoSEQ multiplex PCR; TCRdb's table is partial and in-frame only. Found here are fewer than 35,000 clones, around 70% of them singletons; the top ten hold approximately 33%. Germline CDR1 is SGHRS and CDR2 is YFSETQ. V shed 4 bases, J shed 4 bases, and the junction held 15 bases outside the gene matches. This CDR3 region has 17 residues. This clone has just a few counts. Its antigen is still unknown. Sequencing input: blood. The receptor was derived from a person aged 45-60 years with breast cancer. This sequence joins TRBV5-1 and TRBJ2-5; TRBD1 matches at 8 bases. The CDR3 is CASSPSGRQGWGETQYF. CDR3 in DNA: TGCGCCAGCAGCCCAAGCGGAAGACAGGGGTGGGGAGAGACCCAGTACTTC.